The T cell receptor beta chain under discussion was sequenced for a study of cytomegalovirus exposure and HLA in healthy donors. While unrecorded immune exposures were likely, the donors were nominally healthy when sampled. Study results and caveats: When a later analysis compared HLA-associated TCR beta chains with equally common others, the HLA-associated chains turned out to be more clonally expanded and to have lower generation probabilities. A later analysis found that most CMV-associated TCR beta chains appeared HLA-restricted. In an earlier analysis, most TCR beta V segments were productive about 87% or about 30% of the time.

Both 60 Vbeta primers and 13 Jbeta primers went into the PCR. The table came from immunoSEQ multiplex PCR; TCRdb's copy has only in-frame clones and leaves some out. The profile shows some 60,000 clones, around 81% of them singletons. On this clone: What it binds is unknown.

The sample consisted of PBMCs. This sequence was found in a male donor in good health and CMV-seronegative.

The DNA for the CDR3 is TGCGCCAGCAGCCAATCCTTAGGGGGGGACACTGAAGCTTTCTTT. This sequence encodes CASSQSLGGDTEAFF. V gene TRBV4-3 combines with J gene TRBJ1-1, with TRBD1 as a possible D gene (6 bases). Trimming left V 2 bases short and J 3 bases short, with 13 bases between. Germline values: CDR1 LGHNA, CDR2 YSLEER. This CDR3 has 15 amino acids.